The 24 T cell receptor beta chains below all came from one sample that was sequenced in a study of blood T cells in healthy people across ages. The authors ran a second PCR of about 6 to 11 cycles using a sample-barcoded 5' primer and a J-beta primer mix. TCRdb independently ran MiXCR on the 5' RACE reads; one entry per CDR3 protein. The profile shows about a million distinct CDR3 sequences, roughly two fifths of them singletons. Material: blood. The receptors shown here come from a man between 18 and 29 years old in good health.

This clonotype has more than one count but fewer than ten. The chain uses TRBV20-1 and TRBJ2-5; D not resolved. This CDR3 comprises 12 residues. Looked up from germline, CDR1 is DFQATT and CDR2 is SNEGSKA (reference sequence). V lost 2 bases and J 4 bases, leaving 8 bases between the germline ends. As DNA, the CDR3 is TGCAGTGCTAGACAAGGTTCAGAGACCCAGTACTTC. This gives the protein CSARQGSETQYF.

The chain uses TRBV12-3 or TRBV12-4 and TRBJ1-2; D call uncertain. V was pared by 10 bases and J by 6 bases, with 12 bases between. This CDR3 has 11 residues. The CDR3 loop reads CATWAEDGYTF. In DNA, the CDR3 is TGTGCCACCTGGGCAGAAGATGGCTACACCTTC.

The V call is TRBV20-1, the J call TRBJ2-7; no reliable D call. The CDR3 is 15 amino acids. In germline, CDR1 is DFQATT, CDR2 SNEGSKA (reference sequence). Trimming left V 6 bases short and J 3 bases short, with 21 bases between. The CDR3 region is CSATRLGSGSYEQYF. The CDR3 bases are TGCAGTGCCACCCGCCTAGGGTCGGGCAGCTACGAGCAGTACTTC.

This clonotype was counted between two and nine times. V usage is TRBV7-2 and J usage is TRBJ1-2, with D tentatively TRBD1 (5 bases). The V end lost 0 bases, the J end lost 4 bases, and 9 bases lay between the germline ends. The CDR3 is 14 amino acids. CDR1 is SGHTA and CDR2 is FQGNSA in the germline V gene. CDR3 DNA: TGTGCCAGCAGCTTAGCACAGGAACTCTATGGCTACACCTTC. Protein sequence: CASSLAQELYGYTF.

This chain links TRBV10-3 with TRBJ2-7; D possibly corresponds to TRBD1 (6 bases). Germline V gives CDR1 ENHRY, CDR2 SYGVKD. V was clipped by 2 bases and J by 1 base, with 12 bases between them. This CDR3 has 15 amino acids. The CDR3 is CAISEPSTGSYEQYF. CDR3 in DNA: TGTGCCATCAGTGAGCCCTCCACAGGGTCCTACGAGCAGTACTTC.

The chain joins TRBV7-3 to TRBJ1-1; TRBD1 agrees at 7 bases. Looked up from germline, CDR1 is SGHTA and CDR2 is FQGTGA. The CDR3 covers 13 residues. The ends lost 5 bases at V and 7 bases at J; junction bases unmatched: 7. As DNA, the CDR3 is TGTGCCAGCAGCAGAACAGGGGTAGATGAAGCTTTCTTT. It specifies CASSRTGVDEAFF.

There are many counts of this clonotype. V gene TRBV2 combines with J gene TRBJ2-3, with TRBD2 as a possible D gene (5 bases). Germline CDR1 reads SNHLY; CDR2 reads FYNNEI. The V end lost 2 bases, the J end lost 2 bases, and 11 bases lay between the germline ends. The CDR3 loop spans 15 amino acids. The CDR3: CASSESSGYTDTQYF. The CDR3 coding sequence is TGTGCCAGCAGTGAATCGAGCGGTTACACAGATACGCAGTATTTT.

This clonotype was seen once. The rearrangement joins TRBV9 to TRBJ1-2, with 8 bases fitting TRBD1. This CDR3 comprises 18 residues. The germline gives CDR1 SGDLS, CDR2 YYNGEE. V shed 0 bases and J 0 bases; nucleotides not matched to a gene: 10. The CDR3 sequence is CASSVGPTGAGPNYGYTF. The CDR3 DNA sequence: TGTGCCAGCAGCGTAGGCCCGACAGGGGCGGGTCCTAACTATGGCTACACCTTC.

V is TRBV12-1 and J is TRBJ2-3; the table assigns TRBD1, which was not confirmed against the DNA. TRBV12-1 is tagged as a pseudogene. The length of the CDR3 is 16 residues. The CDR3 sequence is CASSRGDRGLNRYAVF. In DNA, the CDR3 is TGTGCCAGCAGCCGAGGGGACAGGGGTTTGAACAGATACGCAGTATTT.

The chain couples TRBV29-1 to TRBJ2-1; perhaps TRBD2 as D (5 bases). Per germline, CDR1 SQVTM and CDR2 ANQGSEA. The CDR3 contains 12 residues. Trimming stripped 1 base from V and 6 bases from J, with 7 bases between. CDR3 nucleotides: TGCAGCGTTGAAGGGAGGTTCAATGAGCAGTTCTTC. Translated: CSVEGRFNEQFF.

In this sample, this clonotype turned up a few times. CDR3 amino acids: CASSERGQGTYYGYTF. The CDR3 nucleotides read TGTGCCAGCAGTGAAAGAGGTCAGGGGACCTACTATGGCTACACCTTC. The chain employs TRBV2 and TRBJ1-2; tentatively, D is TRBD1 (6 bases). CDR3 length equals 16 residues. Germline CDR1 and CDR2: SNHLY and FYNNEI. V was cut by 2 bases and J by 3 bases, with 16 bases left in between.

The chain uses TRBV20-1 and TRBJ1-5; D is possibly TRBD1 (5 bases). The ends were cut back, 4 bases at V and 3 bases at J, with 10 bases in the middle. This CDR3 is built from 13 residues. Germline-derived CDR1 and CDR2 are DFQATT and SNEGSKA (reference sequence). DNA of the CDR3: TGCAGTGCTACGACAGAGCCCAATCAGCCCCAGCATTTT. Translation gives CSATTEPNQPQHF.

This clonotype turned up a few times. This sequence joins TRBV6-1 and TRBJ2-3; D is uncertain. The CDR3 sequence is 13 residues long. CDR1 and CDR2 (germline): MNHNS, SASEGT. Between the trimmed V and J ends, which lost 2 bases and 10 bases, there was a span of 13 bases. CDR3 nucleotide sequence: TGTGCCAGCAGTGAACTCTCGGCCTCTGCGCAGTATTTT. The encoded protein is CASSELSASAQYF.

This clonotype has only a few counts. The CDR3 coding sequence is TGTGCCAGCAGTCACCGTCCTAGGGACTATGGCTACACCTTC. Translation: CASSHRPRDYGYTF. The chain has TRBV6-5 and TRBJ1-2; D not certain. With 5 bases removed from V and 3 bases from J, the gap between germline ends came to 13 bases. Germline V gives CDR1 MNHEY, CDR2 SVGAGI. The CDR3 length is 14 residues.

V and J are TRBV12-3 or TRBV12-4 and TRBJ2-3; TRBD2 is a possible D gene (6 bases). The CDR3 runs 14 residues. V was shortened by 3 bases and J by 6 bases, with 13 bases between the two germline ends. The CDR3 is CASSFGGLLDTQYF. The CDR3 DNA reads as TGTGCCAGCAGTTTTGGGGGGTTATTGGATACGCAGTATTTT.

The chain links TRBV5-5 to TRBJ1-1; no definite D call. Per germline, CDR1 SGHKS and CDR2 YYEKEE (reference sequence). The CDR3 covers 14 residues. Trimming pared 4 bases from V and 0 bases from J, leaving 10 bases between. CDR3 DNA: TGTGCCAGCAGCCCCCTACGTATGAACACTGAAGCTTTCTTT. It is translated as CASSPLRMNTEAFF.

The rearrangement uses TRBV5-6 and TRBJ1-2; unclear D gene. Germline assignment: CDR1 SGHDT and CDR2 YYEEEE. V was trimmed by 4 bases and J by 12 bases, leaving 19 bases between them. The CDR3 runs to 13 residues. The CDR3 DNA reads as TGTGCCAGCAGCAACCTCCCCCGCAGTGTGGACACCTTC. Encoded protein: CASSNLPRSVDTF.

The V call is TRBV30, the J call TRBJ2-5; D unclear. The CDR3 length is 13 residues. CDR1 GTSNPN and CDR2 SVGIG come from the germline V gene (reference sequence). The V and J ends lost 7 bases and 2 bases respectively, with 14 bases between them. CDR3 nucleotide sequence: TGTGCCTACCAATTGTCAGATCAAGAGACCCAGTACTTC. It codes for CAYQLSDQETQYF.

This clonotype showed up just a few times. CDR3: CASSDRGLHSYEQYF. The CDR3 DNA is TGTGCCAGCAGCGACCGGGGGCTACATTCCTACGAGCAGTACTTC. The chain carries TRBV5-5 and TRBJ2-7, with D perhaps assigned TRBD1 or TRBD2 (6 bases each). CDR1 is SGHKS, CDR2 YYEKEE, per germline (reference sequence). V lost 4 bases and J 1 base, leaving 15 bases between the germline ends. The CDR3 consists of 15 residues.

This chain uses TRBV5-6 with TRBJ2-1; D is ambiguous. The CDR3 contains 11 residues. Trimming took off 4 bases at V and 9 bases at J, with 8 bases between the two ends. CDR1 and CDR2 from the germline V gene are SGHDT and YYEEEE. The DNA of the CDR3 is TGTGCCAGCAGCAAGCATGGTGAGCAGTTCTTC. The encoded protein is CASSKHGEQFF.

This clonotype appeared once. CDR3: CASSQVGAPPYEQYF. CDR3 in DNA: TGTGCCAGCAGCCAAGTGGGAGCCCCTCCCTACGAGCAGTACTTC. The chain couples TRBV4-2 to TRBJ2-7; D possibly corresponds to TRBD2 (5 bases). CDR1 and CDR2 from the germline V gene are LGHNA and YNFKEQ. Between the trimmed V and J ends, which lost 1 base and 2 bases, there was a span of 12 bases. The CDR3 is 15 residues long.

V gene TRBV7-9 combines with J gene TRBJ1-4; 7 bases are a match to TRBD1. Germline CDR1 is SEHNR and CDR2 is FQNEAQ (reference sequence). The V and J ends lost 2 bases and 8 bases, in that order; junction bases with no gene match: 11. This CDR3 contains 16 residues. This CDR3 reads CASSLSQGSIGEKLFF. DNA for the CDR3: TGTGCCAGCAGCTTATCACAGGGGTCGATTGGGGAAAAACTGTTTTTT.

This clonotype was seen more than once but under ten times. This rearrangement joins TRBV20-1 to TRBJ2-1, with D perhaps TRBD2 (6 bases). Per the germline V gene, CDR1 is DFQATT and CDR2 is SNEGSKA (reference sequence). The CDR3 runs 16 residues. V was shortened by 0 bases and J by 7 bases, with 19 bases between the two germline ends. CDR3 loop: CSARDRAGPLGNEQFF. In nucleotides, the CDR3 is TGCAGTGCTAGAGATAGGGCGGGGCCACTGGGGAATGAGCAGTTCTTC.

The rearrangement uses TRBV28 and TRBJ2-7, with 11 bases that match TRBD2. The DNA matches TRBJ2-5 better at its end, which makes the J call doubtful. Germline V gene data show CDR1 as MDHEN and CDR2 as SYDVKM. This CDR3 has 19 residues. The chain's CDR3 is CASSPDLAGGPGFRETQYF. CDR3 bases: TGTGCCAGCAGCCCCGATCTAGCGGGGGGACCAGGTTTTCGGGAGACCCAGTACTTC.